Here is one T cell receptor (beta chain) with its context. Its target is unknown. These data belong to a study of cytomegalovirus exposure and HLA in healthy donors. Study observations and caveats: Upon later analysis, HLA-associated TCR beta chains proved more clonally expanded than other, equally common chains. In most subjects, TCR beta sequences reportedly gave accurate predictions of HLA-A and HLA-B alleles. For most TCR beta V segments, an earlier analysis put the productive rate at about 87% or about 30% of the time.

There are 14 residues in the CDR3. Germline CDR1 is LGHNA and CDR2 is YNFKEQ. Trimming removed 0 bases at V and 1 base at J, with 5 bases between. Both 60 Vbeta primers and 13 Jbeta primers went into the PCR. Profiling relied on immunoSEQ multiplex PCR, and the TCRdb table lists in-frame clones only, not all of them. Among 200,000 to 300,000 clones listed, approximately 84% were seen once. The sequence came from a woman in her thirties or forties in good health and CMV-seropositive. The specimen sequenced was PBMCs. The rearrangement joins TRBV4-2 to TRBJ2-3, with no clear D. For the CDR3, the DNA is TGTGCCAGCAGCCAAGATCCCGGCACAGATACGCAGTATTTT. Translation: CASSQDPGTDTQYF.